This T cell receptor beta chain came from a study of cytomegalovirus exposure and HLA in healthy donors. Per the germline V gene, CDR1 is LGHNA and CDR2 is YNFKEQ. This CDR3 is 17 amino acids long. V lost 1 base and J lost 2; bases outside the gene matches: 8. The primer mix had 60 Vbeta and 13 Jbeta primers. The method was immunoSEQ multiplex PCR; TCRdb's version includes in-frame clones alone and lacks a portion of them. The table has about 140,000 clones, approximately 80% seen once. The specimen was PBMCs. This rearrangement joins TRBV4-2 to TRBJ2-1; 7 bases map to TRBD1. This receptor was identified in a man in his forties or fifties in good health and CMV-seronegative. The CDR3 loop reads CASSQAATGQAYNEQFF. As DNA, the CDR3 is TGTGCCAGCAGCCAAGCCGCGACAGGGCAGGCCTACAATGAGCAGTTCTTC.